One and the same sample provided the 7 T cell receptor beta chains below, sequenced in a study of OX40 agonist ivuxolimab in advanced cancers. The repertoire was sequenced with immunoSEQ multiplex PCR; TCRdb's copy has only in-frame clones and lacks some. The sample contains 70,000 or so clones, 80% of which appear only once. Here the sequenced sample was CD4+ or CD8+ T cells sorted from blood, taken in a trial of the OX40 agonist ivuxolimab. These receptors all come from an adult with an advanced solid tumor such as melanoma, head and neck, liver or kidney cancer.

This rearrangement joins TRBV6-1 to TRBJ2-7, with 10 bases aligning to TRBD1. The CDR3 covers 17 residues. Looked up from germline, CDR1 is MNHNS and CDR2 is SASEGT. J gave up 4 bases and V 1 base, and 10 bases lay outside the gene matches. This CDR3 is CASSEEPLGQGLYEQYF. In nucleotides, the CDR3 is TGTGCCAGCAGTGAAGAACCATTGGGACAGGGGCTATACGAGCAGTACTTC.

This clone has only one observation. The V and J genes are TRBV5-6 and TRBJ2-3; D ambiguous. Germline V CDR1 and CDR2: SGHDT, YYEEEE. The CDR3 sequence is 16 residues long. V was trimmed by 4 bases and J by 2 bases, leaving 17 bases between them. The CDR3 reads CASSPFVESITDTQYF. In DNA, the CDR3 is TGTGCCAGCAGCCCGTTCGTAGAAAGCATCACAGATACGCAGTATTTT.

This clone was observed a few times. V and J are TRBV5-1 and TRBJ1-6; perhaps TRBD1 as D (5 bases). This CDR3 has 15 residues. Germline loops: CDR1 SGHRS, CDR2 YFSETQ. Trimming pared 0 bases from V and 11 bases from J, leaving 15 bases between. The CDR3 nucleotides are TGCGCCAGCAGCTTGGGGGACCAACAAGTTGCACCCCTCCACTTT. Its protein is CASSLGDQQVAPLHF.

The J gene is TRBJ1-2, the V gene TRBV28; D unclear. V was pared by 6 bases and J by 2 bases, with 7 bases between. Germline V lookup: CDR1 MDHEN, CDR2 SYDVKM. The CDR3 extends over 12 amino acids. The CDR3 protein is CASRSTNYGYTF. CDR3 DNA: TGTGCCAGCAGGTCCACAAACTATGGCTACACCTTC.

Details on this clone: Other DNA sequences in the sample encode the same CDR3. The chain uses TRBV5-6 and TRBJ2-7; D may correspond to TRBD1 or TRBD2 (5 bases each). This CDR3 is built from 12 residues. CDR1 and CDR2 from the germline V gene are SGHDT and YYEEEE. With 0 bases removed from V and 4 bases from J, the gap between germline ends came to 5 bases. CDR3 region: CASSLGGYEQYF. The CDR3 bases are TGTGCCAGCAGCTTGGGGGGGTACGAGCAGTACTTC. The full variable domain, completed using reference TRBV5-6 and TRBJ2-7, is DAGVTQSPTHLIKTRGQQVTLRCSPKSGHDTVSWYQQALGQGPQFIFQYYEEEERQRGNFPDRFSGHQFPNYSSELNVNALLLGDSALYLCASSLGGYEQYFGPGTRLTVT.

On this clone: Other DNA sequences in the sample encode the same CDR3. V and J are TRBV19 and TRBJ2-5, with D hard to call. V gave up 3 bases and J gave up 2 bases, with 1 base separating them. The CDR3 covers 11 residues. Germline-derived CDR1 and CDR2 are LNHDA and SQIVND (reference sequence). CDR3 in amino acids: CASSIQETQYF. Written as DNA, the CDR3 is TGTGCCAGTAGTATTCAAGAGACCCAGTACTTC.

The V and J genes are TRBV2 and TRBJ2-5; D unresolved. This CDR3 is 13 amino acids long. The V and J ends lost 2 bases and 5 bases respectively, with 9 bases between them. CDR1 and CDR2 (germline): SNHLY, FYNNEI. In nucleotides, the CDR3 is TGTGCCAGCAGTGAATTGGAGTTGGAGACCCAGTACTTC. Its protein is CASSELELETQYF.